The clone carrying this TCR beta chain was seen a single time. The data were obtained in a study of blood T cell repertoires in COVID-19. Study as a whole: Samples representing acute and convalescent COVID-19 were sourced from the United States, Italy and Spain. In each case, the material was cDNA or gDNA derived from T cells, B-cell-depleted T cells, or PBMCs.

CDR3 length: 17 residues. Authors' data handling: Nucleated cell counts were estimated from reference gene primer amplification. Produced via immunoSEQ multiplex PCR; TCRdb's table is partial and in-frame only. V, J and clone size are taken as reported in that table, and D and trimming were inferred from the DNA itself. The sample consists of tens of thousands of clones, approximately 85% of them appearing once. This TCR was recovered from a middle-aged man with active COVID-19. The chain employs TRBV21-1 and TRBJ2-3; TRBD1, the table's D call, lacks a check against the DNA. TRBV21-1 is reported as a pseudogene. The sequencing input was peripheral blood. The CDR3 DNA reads TGTGCCAGCAGCAAGGACAGGGGCCGATCTAGCACAGATACGCAGTATTTT. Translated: CASSKDRGRSSTDTQYF.